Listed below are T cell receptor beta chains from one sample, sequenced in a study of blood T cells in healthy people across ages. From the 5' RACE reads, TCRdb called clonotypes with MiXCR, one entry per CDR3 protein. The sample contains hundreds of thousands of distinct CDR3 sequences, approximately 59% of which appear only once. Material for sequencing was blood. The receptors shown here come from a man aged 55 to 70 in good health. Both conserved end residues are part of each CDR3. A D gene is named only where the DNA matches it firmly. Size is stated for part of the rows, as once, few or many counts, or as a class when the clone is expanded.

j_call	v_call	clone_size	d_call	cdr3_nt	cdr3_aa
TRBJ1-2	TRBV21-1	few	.	TGTGCCAGCAGCAAGGGGGACAGGGGCTTATATGGCTACACCTTC	CASSKGDRGLYGYTF
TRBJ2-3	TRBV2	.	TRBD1	TGTGCCAGCAGCAACAGGGGTAGCACAGATATGCAGTATTTT	CASSNRGSTDMQYF
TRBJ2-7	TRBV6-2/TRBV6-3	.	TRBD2	TGTGCCAGCAGCCCCGGGACTAGCGGTCTATCCTACGAGCAGTACTTC	CASSPGTSGLSYEQYF
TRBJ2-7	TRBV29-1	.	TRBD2	TGCAGCGTTGAGCCCTACGCGCCGGGGGGGCGGTACGAGCAGTACTTC	CSVEPYAPGGRYEQYF
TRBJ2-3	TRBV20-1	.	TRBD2	TGCAGTGCTAGCCCGGGACTAGCTACAGATACGCAGTATTTT	CSASPGLATDTQYF
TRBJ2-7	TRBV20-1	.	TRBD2	TGCAGTGCTAGTCAGTCTGGGCTAGCGGGGGGCGAGCAGTACTTC	CSASQSGLAGGEQYF
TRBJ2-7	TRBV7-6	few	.	TGTGCCAGCAGCTTAGACCCCTCTGTAGGGAGCGAGCAGTACTTC	CASSLDPSVGSEQYF
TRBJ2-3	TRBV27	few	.	TGTGCCAGCAAGCGGACAGTCACAGATACGCAGTATTTT	CASKRTVTDTQYF
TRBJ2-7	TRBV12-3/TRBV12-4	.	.	TGTGCCAGCAGTTTAGCGAACAGCTACGAGCAGTACTTC	CASSLANSYEQYF
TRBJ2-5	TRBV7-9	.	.	TGTGCCAGCAGCTCTGACATCGGCGAGACCCAGTACTTC	CASSSDIGETQYF
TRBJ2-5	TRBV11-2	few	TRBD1	TGTGCCAGCAGCTTTCCTTCAGGGGGCGCGGAGACCCAGTACTTC	CASSFPSGGAETQYF
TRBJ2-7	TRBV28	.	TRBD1	TGTGCCAGCTTTGGGACAGGGAAGTCCTACGAGCAGTACTTC	CASFGTGKSYEQYF
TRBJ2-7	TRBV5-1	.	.	TGCGCCAGCAGCTTGGAAGGACACTCCTACGAGCAGTACTTC	CASSLEGHSYEQYF
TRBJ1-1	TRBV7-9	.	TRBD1	TGTGCCAGCAGCCGAGGGACAGGGGAGACTGAAGCTTTCTTT	CASSRGTGETEAFF
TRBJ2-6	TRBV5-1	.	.	TGCGCCAGCAGCTCGGGGACGTATAGCTCTGGGGCCAACGTCCTGACTTTC	CASSSGTYSSGANVLTF
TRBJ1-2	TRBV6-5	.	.	TGTGCCAGCAGGGGGGGGTTCGATGGCTACACCTTC	CASRGGFDGYTF
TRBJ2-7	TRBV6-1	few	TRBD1	TGTGCCAGCAGTGAAGTGGTGGCAGGGGGCTCCTACGAGCAGTACTTC	CASSEVVAGGSYEQYF
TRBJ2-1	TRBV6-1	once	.	TGTGCCACCACCCCAAGGTGGGCAGGGAAAATGAACAATGAGCAGTTCTTC	CATTPRWAGKMNNEQFF
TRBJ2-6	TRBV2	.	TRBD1	TGTGCCACCCTCAGAGGGGGCGCTGGGGCCAACGTCCTGACTTTC	CATLRGGAGANVLTF
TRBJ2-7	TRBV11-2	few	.	TGTGCCAGCAGCTTAGGGTGGGATCCCTCCTACGAGCAGTACTTC	CASSLGWDPSYEQYF
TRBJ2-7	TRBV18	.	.	TGTGCCAGCTCACCCGGGATTAGCTCCTACGAGCAGTACTTC	CASSPGISSYEQYF
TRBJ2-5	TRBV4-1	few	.	TGCGCCAGCAGTCAGGGCGCCCGGGCATTGTACCAAGAGACCCAGTACTTC	CASSQGARALYQETQYF
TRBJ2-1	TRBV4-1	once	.	TGCGCCAGCAGCCAAGATCGGCAGGGGAATGAGCAGTTCTTC	CASSQDRQGNEQFF
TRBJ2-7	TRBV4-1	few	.	TGCGCCAGCAGCCCGACCACGCAGGGGTCCTACGAGCAGTACTTC	CASSPTTQGSYEQYF
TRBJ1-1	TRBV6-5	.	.	TGTGCCAGCAGTATTACGGGCACCCGAGAAGCTTTCTTT	CASSITGTREAFF
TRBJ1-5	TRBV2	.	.	TGTGCCAGCAGTCAAAGGACAGCCAATCAGCCCCAGCATTTT	CASSQRTANQPQHF
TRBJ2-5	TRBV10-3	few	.	TGTGCCATCAGTGAGGCAGGGAAAGAGACCCAGTACTTC	CAISEAGKETQYF
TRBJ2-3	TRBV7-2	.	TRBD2	TGTGCCAGCAGCTTAGGCCTCCCGGGGGGTACAGATACGCAGTATTTT	CASSLGLPGGTDTQYF
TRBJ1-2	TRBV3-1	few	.	TGTGCCAGCAGCCGACGGGGGGACTATGGCTACACCTTC	CASSRRGDYGYTF
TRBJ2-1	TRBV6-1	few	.	TGTGCCAGCAGTGGTCTCCTCGGGTCCTACAATGAGCAGTTCTTC	CASSGLLGSYNEQFF
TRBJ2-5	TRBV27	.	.	TGTGCCAGCACTTCGTCACCGGGACCTCGCACAGAGACCCAGTACTTC	CASTSSPGPRTETQYF
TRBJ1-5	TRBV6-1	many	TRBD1	TGTGCCAGCAGGGACAGGGAGGTGGGTCAGCCCCAGCATTTT	CASRDREVGQPQHF
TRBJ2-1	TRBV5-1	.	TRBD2	TGCGCCAGCAGCCAAACGTACGTTAGCGGGGAAGAGTTCTTC	CASSQTYVSGEEFF
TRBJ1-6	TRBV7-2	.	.	TGTGCCAGCAGCTTAGCAGGAAGGGGTTCCTATAATTCACCCCTCCACTTT	CASSLAGRGSYNSPLHF
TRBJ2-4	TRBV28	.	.	TGTGCCTCATGTCCCGGGTACTTC	CASCPGYF
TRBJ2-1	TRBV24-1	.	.	TGTGCCACCAGTCACGGACCAAGCTCCTACAATGAGCAGTTCTTC	CATSHGPSSYNEQFF
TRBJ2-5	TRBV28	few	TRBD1	TGTGCCAGCAGTTCTCCAGGGGGCGAAAGAGAGACCCAGTACTTC	CASSSPGGERETQYF
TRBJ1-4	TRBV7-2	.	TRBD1	TGTGCCAGCAGCTCGACAGGGGTATTTGAAAAACTGTTTTTT	CASSSTGVFEKLFF
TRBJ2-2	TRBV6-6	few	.	TGTGCCAGCAGACTAGGGGGGAGGAACACCGGGGAGCTGTTTTTT	CASRLGGRNTGELFF
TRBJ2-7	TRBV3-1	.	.	TGTGCCAGCAGCCAAGATGTAGGGGCCTACAATGAGCAGTACTTC	CASSQDVGAYNEQYF
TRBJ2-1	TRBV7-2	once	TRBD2	TGTGCCAGCAGCCCAAAGGGACTAGCGAGTGAGCAGTTCTTC	CASSPKGLASEQFF
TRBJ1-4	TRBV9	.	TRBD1	TGTGCCAGCAGCTTTCGGACAGGGAATAATGAAAAACTGTTTTTT	CASSFRTGNNEKLFF
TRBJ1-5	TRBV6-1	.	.	TGTGCCAGCAGTGAGGGTCCAACAGGGCTCCAGCCCCAGCATTTT	CASSEGPTGLQPQHF
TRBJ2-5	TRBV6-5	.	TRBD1	TGTGCCAGCAGACTCGGACAGGGGGAGACCCAGTACTTC	CASRLGQGETQYF
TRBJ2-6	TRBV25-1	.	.	TGTGCCAGCAGTGACGGGGTCCTCCCTGTTGGGGCCAACGTCCTGACTTTC	CASSDGVLPVGANVLTF
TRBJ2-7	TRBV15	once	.	TGTGCCACCAGCAGAGACGTATTGGGGGTCGAGCAGTACTTC	CATSRDVLGVEQYF
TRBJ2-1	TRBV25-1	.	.	TGTGCCAGCAGTGGGTGGGACAATGAGCAGTTCTTC	CASSGWDNEQFF
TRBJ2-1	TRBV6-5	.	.	TGTGCCAGCAGCCAACAGGGACCCAATGAGCAGTTCTTC	CASSQQGPNEQFF
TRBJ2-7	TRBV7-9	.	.	TGTGCCAGCGGAGGGACCTACGAGCAGTACTTC	CASGGTYEQYF
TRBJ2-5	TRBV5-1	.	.	TGCGCCAGCAGCTTCTCGGGGGCGGGTCAAGAGACCCAGTACTTC	CASSFSGAGQETQYF
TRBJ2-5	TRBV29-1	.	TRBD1	TGCAGCGTTGACCTGACAGGGGCCAGGGGGCAGTACTTC	CSVDLTGARGQYF
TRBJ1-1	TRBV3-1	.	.	TGTGCCAGCAGCCAGACAGCTGAAGCTTTCTTT	CASSQTAEAFF
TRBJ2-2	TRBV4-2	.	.	TGTGCCAGCGCGGGACATGTACAGCGAGGCGGGGAGCTGTTTTTT	CASAGHVQRGGELFF
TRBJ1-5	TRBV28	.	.	TGTGCCAGCAGTTCCGGACCTAGCAATCAGCCCCAGCATTTT	CASSSGPSNQPQHF
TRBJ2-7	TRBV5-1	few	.	TGCGCCAGCAGCCCGACTTCGCTAGGCTACTCCGAGCAGTACTTC	CASSPTSLGYSEQYF
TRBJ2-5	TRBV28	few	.	TGTGCCAGCAGTTTACTCTCTCGGGAGACCCAGTACTTC	CASSLLSRETQYF
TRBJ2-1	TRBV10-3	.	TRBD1	TGTGCCATCAGTGAACCGGGACAGCAGTTTCCGTTCTTC	CAISEPGQQFPFF
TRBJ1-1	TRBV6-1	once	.	TGTGCCAGCAGGGAGAGTGGAAACACTGAAGCTTTCTTT	CASRESGNTEAFF
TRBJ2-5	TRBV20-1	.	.	TGCAGTGCTGCTAGGACGGACGGTGGGACCCAGTACTTC	CSAARTDGGTQYF
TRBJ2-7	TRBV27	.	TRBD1	TGTGCCAGCAGGCTCCGGTCTTCTGGGACAGCCTACGAGCAGTACTTC	CASRLRSSGTAYEQYF